Below are 13 T cell receptor beta chains sequenced from a single sample in a study of T cell responses to AZD1222 COVID-19 vaccine. Profiled with immunoSEQ multiplex PCR; TCRdb holds only in-frame clones, not every one. The table lists tens of thousands of clones, 88% of them singletons, with about 7.1% in the top ten. The specimen was peripheral blood, collected 28 days after the second AZD1222 dose. These TCRs come from an adult who received the AZD1222 COVID-19 vaccine.

The V call is TRBV5-1, the J call TRBJ2-1; 16 bases align to TRBD2. From germline, CDR1 is SGHRS and CDR2 YFSETQ. This CDR3 has 17 residues. V gave up 4 bases and J gave up 7 bases; unmatched junction bases: 8. The CDR3 nucleotides read TGCGCCAGCAGCCCCGGGACTAGCGGGAGGGCCTGGAATGAGCAGTTCTTC. As protein: CASSPGTSGRAWNEQFF.

There are a few counts of this clone. V and J are TRBV4-1 and TRBJ2-7; D might be TRBD1 or TRBD2, each matching 6 bases. Germline CDR1 is MGHRA and CDR2 is YSYEKL. Trimming left V 0 bases short and J 6 bases short, with 21 bases between. This CDR3 region has 17 residues. CDR3 residues: CASSQDPGGSRGVEQYF. Here the CDR3 DNA reads TGCGCCAGCAGCCAAGATCCTGGAGGGAGTAGGGGGGTCGAGCAGTACTTC.

The chain carries TRBV23-1 and TRBJ1-2; 8 bases line up with TRBD1. Being an ORF, TRBV23-1 has a function that is uncertain. The CDR3 totals 16 residues. With V trimmed by 7 bases and J by 0 bases, 10 bases remained unmatched. The CDR3 loop reads CASIRQGPEANYGYTF. The CDR3 bases are TGCGCCAGCATTCGACAGGGGCCCGAAGCTAACTATGGCTACACCTTC.

The CDR3 is CASSDPPGGEQFF. CDR3 sequence (DNA): TGCGCCAGCAGTGACCCACCGGGAGGTGAGCAGTTCTTC. This rearrangement joins TRBV10-1 to TRBJ2-1; TRBD2 aligns across 7 bases. Germline lookup yields CDR1 WNHNN and CDR2 SYGVQD (reference sequence). V trimming: 3 bases; J trimming: 9 bases; junction bases outside the gene matches: 5. This CDR3 contains 13 residues.

The genes are TRBV11-2 and TRBJ2-7, with unresolved D. CDR1 SGHAT and CDR2 FQNNGV come from the germline V gene. This CDR3 spans 15 amino acids. V was shortened by 3 bases and J by 9 bases, with 21 bases between the two germline ends. The CDR3 DNA reads as TGTGCCAGCAGCTTTACTGACACTGCTCTACTATGGCAGTACTTC. Protein product: CASSFTDTALLWQYF.

This chain connects TRBV30 to TRBJ2-1; TRBD1 might be the D (6 bases). The CDR3 is 14 residues long. Germline CDR1 and CDR2: GTSNPN and SVGIG (reference sequence). Trimming shortened V by 5 bases and J by 4 bases, and 15 bases separated the two germline ends. The CDR3: CAWSRGGQYNEQFF. The CDR3 nucleotides read TGTGCCTGGTCCAGGGGCGGGCAGTACAATGAGCAGTTCTTC.

V is TRBV7-9 and J is TRBJ1-1; 10 bases match TRBD1. The CDR3 loop spans 16 amino acids. The junction had 6 bases not matched to a gene; V was cut back by 5 bases and J by 0 bases. CDR1 and CDR2 (germline): SEHNR, FQNEAQ (reference sequence). The CDR3 sequence is CASSIGTGEMNTEAFF. CDR3 coding DNA: TGTGCCAGCAGCATAGGGACAGGGGAGATGAACACTGAAGCTTTCTTT.

DNA for the CDR3: TGTGCCAGCAGCTTAGAAGGAATCTCTGGGGCCAACGTCCTGACTTTC. It encodes CASSLEGISGANVLTF. This chain connects TRBV7-6 to TRBJ2-6; D ambiguous. The CDR3 contains 16 residues. V lost 1 base and J lost 0, with 7 bases in between. Looked up from germline, CDR1 is SGHVS and CDR2 is FNYEAQ.

J is TRBJ2-1 and V is TRBV5-1, with 12 bases identical to TRBD2. Looked up from germline, CDR1 is SGHRS and CDR2 is YFSETQ. The CDR3 is 16 residues long. V shed 3 bases, J shed 6 bases, and the junction held 7 bases outside the gene matches. The CDR3: CASSSPGTSGFNEQFF. As DNA, the CDR3 is TGCGCCAGCAGCTCTCCCGGGACTAGCGGGTTCAATGAGCAGTTCTTC.

This rearrangement joins TRBV6-2 or TRBV6-3 to TRBJ2-7, with D unclear. Trimming stripped 0 bases from V and 2 bases from J, with 5 bases between. The germline gives CDR1 MNHEY, CDR2 SVGEGT. The length of the CDR3 is 13 residues. The DNA of the CDR3 is TGTGCCAGCAGTTACTCAGGAACCTACGAGCAGTACTTC. It codes for CASSYSGTYEQYF.

V usage is TRBV29-1 and J usage is TRBJ2-5; weak D call: TRBD2 (5 bases). Germline lookup yields CDR1 SQVTM and CDR2 ANQGSEA. CDR3 length: 13 residues. Trimming removed 3 bases from V and 5 bases from J, with 13 bases in between. The CDR3 is CSVEARRLETQYF. DNA of the CDR3: TGCAGCGTTGAGGCTCGGAGGTTGGAGACCCAGTACTTC.

The chain employs TRBV5-4 and TRBJ1-3; TRBD1 matches 8 bases. This CDR3 has 15 amino acids. The V segment lost 3 bases and the J segment 4 bases; nucleotides outside the gene matches: 6. Germline loops: CDR1 SGHNT, CDR2 YYREEE (reference sequence). CDR3 protein: CASSSDRDFGNTIYF. As DNA, the CDR3 is TGTGCCAGCAGCTCGGACAGGGATTTCGGAAACACCATATATTTT.

The chain uses TRBV5-1 and TRBJ2-7, with D unresolved. This CDR3 has 15 residues. From germline, CDR1 is SGHRS and CDR2 YFSETQ. Trimming shortened V by 0 bases and J by 3 bases, and 13 bases separated the two germline ends. The CDR3 region is CASSLVVSGSYEQYF. Here the CDR3 DNA reads TGCGCCAGCAGCTTGGTCGTTAGTGGAAGCTACGAGCAGTACTTC.